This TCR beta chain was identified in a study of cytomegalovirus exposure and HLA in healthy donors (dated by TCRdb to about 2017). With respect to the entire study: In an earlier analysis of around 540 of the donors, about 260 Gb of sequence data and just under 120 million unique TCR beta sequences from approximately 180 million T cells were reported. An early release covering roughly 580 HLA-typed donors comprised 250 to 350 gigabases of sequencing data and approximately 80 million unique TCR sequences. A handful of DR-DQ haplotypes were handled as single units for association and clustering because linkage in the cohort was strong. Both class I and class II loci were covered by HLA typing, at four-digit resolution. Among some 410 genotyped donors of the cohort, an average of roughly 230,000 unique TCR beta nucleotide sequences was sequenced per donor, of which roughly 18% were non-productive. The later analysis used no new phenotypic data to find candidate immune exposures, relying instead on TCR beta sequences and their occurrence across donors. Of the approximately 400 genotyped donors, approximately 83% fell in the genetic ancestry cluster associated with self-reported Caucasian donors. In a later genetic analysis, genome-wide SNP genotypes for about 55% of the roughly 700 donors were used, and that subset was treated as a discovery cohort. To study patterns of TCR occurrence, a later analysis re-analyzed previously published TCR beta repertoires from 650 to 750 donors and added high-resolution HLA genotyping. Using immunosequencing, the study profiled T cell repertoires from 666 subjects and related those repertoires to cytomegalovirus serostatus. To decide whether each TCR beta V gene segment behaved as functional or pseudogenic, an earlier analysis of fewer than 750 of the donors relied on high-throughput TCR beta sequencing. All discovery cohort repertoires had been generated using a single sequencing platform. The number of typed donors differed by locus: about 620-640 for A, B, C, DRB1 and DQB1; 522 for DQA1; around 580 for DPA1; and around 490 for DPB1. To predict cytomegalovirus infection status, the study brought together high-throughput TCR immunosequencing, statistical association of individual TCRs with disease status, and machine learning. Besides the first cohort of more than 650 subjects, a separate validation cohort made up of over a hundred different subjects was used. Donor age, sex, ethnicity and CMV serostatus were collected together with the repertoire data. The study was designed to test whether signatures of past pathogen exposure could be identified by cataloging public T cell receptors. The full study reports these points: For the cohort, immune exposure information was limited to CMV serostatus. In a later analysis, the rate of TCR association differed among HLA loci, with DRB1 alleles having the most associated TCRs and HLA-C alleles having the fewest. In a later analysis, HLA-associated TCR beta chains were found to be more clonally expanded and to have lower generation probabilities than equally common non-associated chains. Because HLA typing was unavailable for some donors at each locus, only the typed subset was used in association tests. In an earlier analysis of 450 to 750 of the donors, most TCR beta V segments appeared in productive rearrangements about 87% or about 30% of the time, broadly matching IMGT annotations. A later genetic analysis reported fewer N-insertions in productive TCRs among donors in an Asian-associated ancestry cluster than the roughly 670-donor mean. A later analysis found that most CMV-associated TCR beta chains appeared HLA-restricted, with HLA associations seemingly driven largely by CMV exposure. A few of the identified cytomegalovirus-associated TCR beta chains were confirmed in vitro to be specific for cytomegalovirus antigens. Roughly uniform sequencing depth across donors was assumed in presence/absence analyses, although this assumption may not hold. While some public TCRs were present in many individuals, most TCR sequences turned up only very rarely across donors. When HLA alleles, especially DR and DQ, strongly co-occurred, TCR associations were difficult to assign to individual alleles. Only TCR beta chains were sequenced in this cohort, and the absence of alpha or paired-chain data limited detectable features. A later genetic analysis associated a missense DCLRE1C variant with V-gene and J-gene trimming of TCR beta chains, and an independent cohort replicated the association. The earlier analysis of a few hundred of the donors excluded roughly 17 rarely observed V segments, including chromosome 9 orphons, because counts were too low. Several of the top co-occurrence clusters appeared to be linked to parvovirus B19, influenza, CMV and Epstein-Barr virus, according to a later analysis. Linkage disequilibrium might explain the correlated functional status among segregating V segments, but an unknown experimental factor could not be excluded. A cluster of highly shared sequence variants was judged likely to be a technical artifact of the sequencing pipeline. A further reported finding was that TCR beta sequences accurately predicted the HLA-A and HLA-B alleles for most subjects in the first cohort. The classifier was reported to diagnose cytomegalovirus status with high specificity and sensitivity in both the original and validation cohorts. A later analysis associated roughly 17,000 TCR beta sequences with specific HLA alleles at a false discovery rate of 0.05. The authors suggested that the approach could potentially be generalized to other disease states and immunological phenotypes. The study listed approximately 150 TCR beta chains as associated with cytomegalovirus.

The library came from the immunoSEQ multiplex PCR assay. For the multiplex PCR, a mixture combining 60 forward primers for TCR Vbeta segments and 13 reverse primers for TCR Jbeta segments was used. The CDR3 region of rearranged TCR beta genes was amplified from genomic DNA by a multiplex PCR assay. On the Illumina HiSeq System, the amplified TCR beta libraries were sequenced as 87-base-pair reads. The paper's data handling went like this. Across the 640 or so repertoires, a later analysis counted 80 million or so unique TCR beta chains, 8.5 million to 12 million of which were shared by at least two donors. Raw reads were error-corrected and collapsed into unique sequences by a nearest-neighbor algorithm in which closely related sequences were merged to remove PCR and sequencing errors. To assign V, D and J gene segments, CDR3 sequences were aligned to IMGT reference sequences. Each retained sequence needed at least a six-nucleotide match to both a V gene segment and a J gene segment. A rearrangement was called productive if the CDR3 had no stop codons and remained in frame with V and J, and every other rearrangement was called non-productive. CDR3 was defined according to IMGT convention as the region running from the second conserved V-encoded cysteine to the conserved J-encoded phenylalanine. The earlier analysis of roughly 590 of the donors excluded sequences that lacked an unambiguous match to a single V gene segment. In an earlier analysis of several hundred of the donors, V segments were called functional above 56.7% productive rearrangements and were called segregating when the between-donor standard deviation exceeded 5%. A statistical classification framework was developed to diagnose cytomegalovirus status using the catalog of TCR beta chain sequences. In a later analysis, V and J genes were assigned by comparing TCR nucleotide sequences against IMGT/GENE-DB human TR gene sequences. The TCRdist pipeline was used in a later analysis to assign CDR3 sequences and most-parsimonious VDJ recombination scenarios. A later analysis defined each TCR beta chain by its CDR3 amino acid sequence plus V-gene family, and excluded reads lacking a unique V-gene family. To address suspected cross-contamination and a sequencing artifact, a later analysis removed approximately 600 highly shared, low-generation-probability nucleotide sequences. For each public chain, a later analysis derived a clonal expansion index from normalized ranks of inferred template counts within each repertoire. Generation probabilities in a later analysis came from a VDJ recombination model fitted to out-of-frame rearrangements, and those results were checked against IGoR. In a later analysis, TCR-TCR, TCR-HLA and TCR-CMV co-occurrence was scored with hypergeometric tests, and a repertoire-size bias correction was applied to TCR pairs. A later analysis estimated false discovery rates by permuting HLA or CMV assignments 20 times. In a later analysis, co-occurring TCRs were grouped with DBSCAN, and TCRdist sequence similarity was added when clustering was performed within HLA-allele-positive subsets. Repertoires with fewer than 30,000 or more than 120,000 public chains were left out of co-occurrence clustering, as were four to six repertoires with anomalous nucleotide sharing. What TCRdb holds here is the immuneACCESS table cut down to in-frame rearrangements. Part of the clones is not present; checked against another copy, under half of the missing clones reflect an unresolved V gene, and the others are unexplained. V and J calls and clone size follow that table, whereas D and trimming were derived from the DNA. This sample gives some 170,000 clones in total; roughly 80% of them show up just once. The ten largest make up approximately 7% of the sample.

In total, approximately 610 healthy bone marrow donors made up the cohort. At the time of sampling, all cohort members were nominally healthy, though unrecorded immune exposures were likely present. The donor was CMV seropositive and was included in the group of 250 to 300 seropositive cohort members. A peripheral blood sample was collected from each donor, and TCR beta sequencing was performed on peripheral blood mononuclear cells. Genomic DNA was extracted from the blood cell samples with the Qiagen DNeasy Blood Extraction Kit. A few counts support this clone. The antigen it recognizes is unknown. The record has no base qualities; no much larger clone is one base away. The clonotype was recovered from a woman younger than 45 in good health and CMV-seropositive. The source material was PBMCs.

At the DNA level, the sequence is TGTGCCAGCAGTGATGAGTGGCAGTTCTTC. It codes for CASSDEWQFF. The V and J segments used are TRBV2 and TRBJ2-1; no D gene can be assigned with confidence. CDR1 SNHLY and CDR2 FYNNEI are derived from the germline V gene. The CDR3 runs 10 residues from the cysteine to the phenylalanine. Of the read, only the CDR3 DNA is kept; its 30 bases are in frame from base 1. At the junction V is shortened by 3 bases and J by 12 bases, with 6 bases in between.